This TCR beta chain was retrieved from a study of radiotherapy plus CTLA-4 blockade in lung cancer. About the research overall: Patients showed objective responses in about a sixth of cases, and disease control was achieved by roughly 30%. The study, taken as a whole, reports: In blood, TCR clones derived from the tumor expanded after radiotherapy plus ipilimumab. Per reports, early blood T cell clone dynamics, plus interferon-beta, forecast response most strongly.

This clone showed up just a few times. Its antigen is not identified. The repertoire was sequenced with immunoSEQ multiplex PCR; TCRdb's copy has only in-frame clones and lacks some. There are under 55,000 clones in the sample; around 86% occur only once, and about 3.3% lies in the top ten. Focal radiation with ipilimumab CTLA-4 blockade was given to patients with chemo-refractory metastatic non-small-cell lung cancer. CDR1 MNHNS and CDR2 SASEGT come from the germline V gene. After removal of 6 bases from V and 5 bases from J, the junction contained 5 bases not matched to a gene. The CDR3 is 14 amino acids.

The V gene is TRBV6-1, the J gene TRBJ1-5; 9 bases fit TRBD1. This clonotype was obtained from a human donor with non-small cell lung cancer who had stable disease on radiotherapy plus ipilimumab. Source: peripheral blood, taken from a patient treated with radiotherapy plus ipilimumab. The CDR3 spells CASSLGQGYQPQHF. CDR3 DNA sequence: TGTGCCAGCAGCCTCGGACAGGGGTATCAGCCCCAGCATTTT.